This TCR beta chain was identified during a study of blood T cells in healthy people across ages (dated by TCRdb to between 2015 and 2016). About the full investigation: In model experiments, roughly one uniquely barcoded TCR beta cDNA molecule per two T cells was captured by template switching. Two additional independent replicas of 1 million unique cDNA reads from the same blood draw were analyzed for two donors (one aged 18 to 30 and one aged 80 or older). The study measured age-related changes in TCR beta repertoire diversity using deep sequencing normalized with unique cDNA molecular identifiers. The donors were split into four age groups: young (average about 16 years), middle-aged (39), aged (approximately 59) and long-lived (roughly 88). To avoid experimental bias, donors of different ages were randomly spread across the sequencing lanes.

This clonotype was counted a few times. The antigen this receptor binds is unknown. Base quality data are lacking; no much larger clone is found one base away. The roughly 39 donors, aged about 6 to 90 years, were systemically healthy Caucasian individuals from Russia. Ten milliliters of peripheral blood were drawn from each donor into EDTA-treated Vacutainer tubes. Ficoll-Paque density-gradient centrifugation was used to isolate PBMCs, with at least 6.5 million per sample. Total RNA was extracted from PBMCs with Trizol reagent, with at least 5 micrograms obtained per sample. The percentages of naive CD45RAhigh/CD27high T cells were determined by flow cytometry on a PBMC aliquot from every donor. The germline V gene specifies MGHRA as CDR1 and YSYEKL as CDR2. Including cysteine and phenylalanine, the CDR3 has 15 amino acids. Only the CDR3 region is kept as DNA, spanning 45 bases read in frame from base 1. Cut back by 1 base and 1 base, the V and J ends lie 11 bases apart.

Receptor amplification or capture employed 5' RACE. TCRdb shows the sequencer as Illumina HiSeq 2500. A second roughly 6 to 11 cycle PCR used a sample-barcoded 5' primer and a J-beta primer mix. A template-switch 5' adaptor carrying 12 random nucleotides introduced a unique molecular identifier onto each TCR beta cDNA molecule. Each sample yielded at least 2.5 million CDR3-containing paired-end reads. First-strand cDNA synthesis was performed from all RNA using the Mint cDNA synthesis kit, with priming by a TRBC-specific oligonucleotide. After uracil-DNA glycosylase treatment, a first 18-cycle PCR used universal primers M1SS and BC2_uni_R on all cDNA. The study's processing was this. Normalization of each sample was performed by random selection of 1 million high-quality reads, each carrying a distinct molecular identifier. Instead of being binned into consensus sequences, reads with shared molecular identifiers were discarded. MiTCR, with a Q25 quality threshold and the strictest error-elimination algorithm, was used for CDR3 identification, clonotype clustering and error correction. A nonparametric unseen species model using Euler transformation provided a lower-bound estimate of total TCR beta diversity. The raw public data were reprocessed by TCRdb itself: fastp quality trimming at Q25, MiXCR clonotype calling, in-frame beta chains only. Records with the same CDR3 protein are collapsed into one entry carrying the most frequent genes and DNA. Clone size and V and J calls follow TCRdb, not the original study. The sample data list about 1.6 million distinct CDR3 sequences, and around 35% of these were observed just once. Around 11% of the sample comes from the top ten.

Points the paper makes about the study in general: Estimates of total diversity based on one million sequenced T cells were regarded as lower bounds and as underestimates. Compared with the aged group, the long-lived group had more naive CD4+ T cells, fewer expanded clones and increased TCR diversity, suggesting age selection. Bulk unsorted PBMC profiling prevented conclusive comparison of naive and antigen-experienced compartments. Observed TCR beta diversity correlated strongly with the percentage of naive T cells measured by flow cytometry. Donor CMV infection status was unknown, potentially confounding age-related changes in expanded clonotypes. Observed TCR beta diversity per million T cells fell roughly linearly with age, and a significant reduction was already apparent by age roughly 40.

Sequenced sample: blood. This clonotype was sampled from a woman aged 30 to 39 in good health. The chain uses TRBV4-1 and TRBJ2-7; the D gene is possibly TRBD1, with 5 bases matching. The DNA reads TGCGCCAGCAGCCAAGGGCCAGGGCCTTCCTACGAGCAGTACTTC. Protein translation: CASSQGPGPSYEQYF.